Sequencing of this T cell receptor beta chain was carried out in a study of T cell therapy after organ transplantation. Whole-study findings and limits: Nonresponders had marked pretherapy clonal expansions and little post-therapy change.

Libraries were prepared by immunoSEQ multiplex PCR; TCRdb keeps only in-frame clonotypes and omits some of them. The sample includes 1,000 to 1,500 clones, 60% to 75% of them seen just once. Within the sample, this clone is hyperexpanded. Antigen specificity is unknown. Trimming took 1 base from V and 0 from J, leaving 5 bases between them. The CDR3 extends over 14 amino acids. Germline V gives CDR1 SGHAT, CDR2 FQNNGV. This receptor was identified in a human patient who had received a solid organ transplant and had CMV disease. This specimen was CD8+ T cells from blood, taken before autologous CMV-specific T cell therapy. The chain carries TRBV11-2 and TRBJ2-3, with D uncertain. The CDR3 DNA follows: TGTGCCAGCAGCTTAGTGGTGAGCACAGATACGCAGTATTTT. Its protein is CASSLVVSTDTQYF.